These 3 T cell receptor beta chains share one sample of origin, sequenced in a study of neoadjuvant nivolumab and ipilimumab in lung cancer. This table comes from immunoSEQ multiplex PCR, and its TCRdb copy is limited to in-frame clones, with some not included. The sample consists of over 25,000 clones, 83% of them appearing once. Sample: tumor tissue, taken after neoadjuvant nivolumab, alone or with ipilimumab, at or shortly before surgery. The receptors originated from an adult with non-small cell lung cancer.

The chain combines TRBV11-2 with TRBJ2-3; 7 bases agree with TRBD2. The CDR3 contains 15 residues. The V segment lost 2 bases and the J segment 1 base; nucleotides outside the gene matches: 3. Germline CDR1 SGHAT, CDR2 FQNNGV. The CDR3 spells CASSLYAGGTDTQYF. CDR3 nucleotide sequence: TGTGCCAGCAGCTTATACGCGGGAGGCACAGATACGCAGTATTTT.

The chain is built from TRBV27 and TRBJ2-7, with 8 bases that match TRBD2. Germline CDR1 reads MNHEY; CDR2 reads SMNVEV (reference sequence). V trimming: 5 bases; J trimming: 4 bases; junction bases outside the gene matches: 13. The CDR3 is 16 amino acids. Here the CDR3 DNA reads TGTGCCAGCAGTGTAAAGGGACTAGAAAGGGGGTACGAGCAGTACTTC. Protein: CASSVKGLERGYEQYF.

The rearrangement links TRBV27 to TRBJ1-2, with D perhaps matching TRBD1 (5 bases). Per the germline V gene, CDR1 is MNHEY and CDR2 is SMNVEV (reference sequence). This CDR3 has 16 residues. Trimming pared 5 bases from V and 3 bases from J, leaving 19 bases between. CDR3 region: CASSHISRGSDYGYTF. CDR3 sequence (DNA): TGTGCCAGCAGTCATATTTCTAGGGGTTCTGACTATGGCTACACCTTC.